A selection of T cell receptor beta chains follows, all from one sample in a study of blood T cell repertoires in COVID-19. Here immunoSEQ multiplex PCR was the method, and the copy in TCRdb shows in-frame clones only, minus some. The sample comprises 80,000 to 100,000 clones, more than 65% of which are singletons, and about 4.4% rests with the top ten. The specimen was peripheral blood. The receptors derive from a man in his sixties with acute or convalescent COVID-19. Each CDR3 is given with its conserved first and last residue. Fields, in order: V gene, J gene, clone size, D gene, CDR3 DNA, CDR3 protein. D genes are given only for firm matches. Rows give clone size only sometimes, using once, few, many, or a class for an expanded clone.

>TRBV3-1/TRBV3-2|TRBJ1-1|NA|TRBD1
TGTGCCAGCAGCCACCTCCCGGGACAGGGGGGAAACACTGAAGCTTTCTTT
CASSHLPGQGGNTEAFF
>TRBV9|TRBJ2-5|NA|NA
TGTGCCAGCAGCGTAGGAGGGGGGGGGCCTTACCAAGAGACCCAGTACTTC
CASSVGGGGPYQETQYF
>TRBV3-1/TRBV3-2|TRBJ1-1|NA|NA
TGTGCCAGCAGTCATACAGGGAGTATGAACACTGAAGCTTTCTTT
CASSHTGSMNTEAFF
>TRBV7-9|TRBJ2-2|many|TRBD1
TGTGCCAGCAGCTTAAGAAGGGACAGGGCTAACACCGGGGAGCTGTTTTTT
CASSLRRDRANTGELFF
>TRBV19|TRBJ2-1|NA|TRBD2
TGTGCCAGTAGTATGACTAGCGGGAACTACAATGAGCAGTTCTTC
CASSMTSGNYNEQFF
>TRBV27|TRBJ1-1|NA|NA
TGTGCCAGCAGTTTATCGCCTACGGGGACAACAGAAGCTTTCTTT
CASSLSPTGTTEAFF
>TRBV28|TRBJ2-5|NA|TRBD1
TGTGCCAGCAGTTGGAAGGACAGGGACCAAGAGACCCAGTACTTC
CASSWKDRDQETQYF
>TRBV9|TRBJ1-1|NA|NA
TGTGCCAGCAGCGTAAATCCAGGGCGGACAAACACTGAAGCTTTCTTT
CASSVNPGRTNTEAFF
>TRBV5-1|TRBJ2-2|NA|TRBD1
TGCGCCAGCAGCCCGGGACAGGGTGTTGGCGGCACCGGGGAGCTGTTTTTT
CASSPGQGVGGTGELFF
>TRBV7-9|TRBJ2-1|NA|TRBD2
TGTGCCAGCAGCCCGGCGGGAGGGGGAAGCTCCTACAATGAGCAGTTCTTC
CASSPAGGGSSYNEQFF
>TRBV3-1/TRBV3-2|TRBJ2-7|NA|TRBD2
TGTGCCAGCAGCCAAGCCGGGACTAGCGGATTACTCTACGAGCAGTACTTC
CASSQAGTSGLLYEQYF
>TRBV6-2/TRBV6-3|TRBJ2-1|NA|TRBD2
TGTGCCAGCAGCCCCTTGCGGGAGCGTAACAATGAGCAGTTCTTC
CASSPLRERNNEQFF
>TRBV29-1|TRBJ2-5|NA|TRBD2
TGCAGCGTTGAGGAAAAGCGGGAGGCGACCCAGTACTTC
CSVEEKREATQYF
>TRBV5-5|TRBJ2-5|NA|TRBD1
TGTGCCAGCATCGGGACAGTCCAAGAGACCCAGTACTTC
CASIGTVQETQYF
>TRBV5-6|TRBJ2-1|NA|NA
TGTGCCAGCAGCTTGGCGAGGCTAGCTGACAATGAGCAGTTCTTC
CASSLARLADNEQFF
>TRBV5-8|TRBJ2-5|NA|TRBD2
TGTGCCAGCAGCTCTTTCGGACTAGCGGGACAAGAGACCCAGTACTTC
CASSSFGLAGQETQYF
>TRBV10-3|TRBJ2-2|NA|TRBD2
TGTGCCATCAGTGATGCTAGCGGGAGAACGGCCGGGGAGCTGTTTTTT
CAISDASGRTAGELFF
>TRBV24-1|TRBJ2-3|NA|TRBD2
TGTGCCACCAGTGGACCTAGCGGGGGGGCCCTTGATACGCAGTATTTT
CATSGPSGGALDTQYF
>TRBV5-4|TRBJ1-2|NA|TRBD1
TGTGCCAGCAGCTTGGGCGGACAGGGTATCTATGGCTACACCTTC
CASSLGGQGIYGYTF
>TRBV10-1|TRBJ2-1|few|TRBD2
TGCGCCAGCTCAACTTGGCGGGGGGGCCGCAATGAGCAGTTCTTC
CASSTWRGGRNEQFF
>TRBV15|TRBJ2-3|NA|TRBD1
TGTGCCACCAGCAGAGATAATACCGGACAGGACATAAGGGATACGCAGTATTTT
CATSRDNTGQDIRDTQYF
>TRBV6-2/TRBV6-3|TRBJ2-7|NA|TRBD2
TGTGCCAGCAGTTACCTCGGACTAGCGGGAGTTGTGTACGAGCAGTACTTC
CASSYLGLAGVVYEQYF
>TRBV5-4|TRBJ2-1|NA|TRBD2
TGTGCCAGCAGCCCTCCGGGGACTAGAATTGCCTATGAGCAGTTCTTC
CASSPPGTRIAYEQFF
>TRBV19|TRBJ2-3|NA|TRBD1
TGTGCCAGTAGTATGAGACAGGGAATCACAGATACGCAGTATTTT
CASSMRQGITDTQYF
>TRBV7-9|TRBJ2-3|NA|TRBD1
TGTGCCAGCAGCTTATCTTTTGGGACAGGGTCCGATACGCAGTATTTT
CASSLSFGTGSDTQYF
>TRBV19|TRBJ1-5|NA|NA
TGTGCCAGTAATGAGCGTAGCAATCAGCCCCAGCATTTT
CASNERSNQPQHF
>TRBV4-1|TRBJ1-5|NA|TRBD1
TGCGCCAGCAGCCAAGTACCCGGGACAGGGGGTCAGCCCCAGCATTTT
CASSQVPGTGGQPQHF
>TRBV5-1|TRBJ1-1|NA|TRBD1
TGCGCCAGCAGCTTGGGAGGGACAGAAAACACTGAAGCTTTCTTT
CASSLGGTENTEAFF
>TRBV5-4|TRBJ2-7|NA|NA
TGTGCCAGCAGCTTGGGCTCCACAATTGTCGGGGACTTC
CASSLGSTIVGDF
>TRBV27|TRBJ2-1|NA|NA
TGTGCCAGCAGTTCCTCCGGGGGCTCCTACAATGAGCAGTTCTTC
CASSSSGGSYNEQFF